These T cell receptor beta chains were read from a single sample in a study of blood T cell repertoires in COVID-19. Sequencing was performed with immunoSEQ multiplex PCR; in TCRdb, only in-frame clones are kept and a portion is missing. The repertoire holds roughly 200,000 clones, with around 87% as singletons. Sequencing input: peripheral blood. These receptors originate from a man aged 55 to 70 with acute or convalescent COVID-19. Each CDR3 is given with its conserved first and last residue. Not all rows give a size; the values are once, few, many and, for expanded clones, a class.

length,V,size,CDR3
15,TRBV6-2/TRBV6-3,NA,CASSHQGAAVDTQYF
13,TRBV27,NA,CASSPRDRGSYTF
15,TRBV19,NA,CASRVQGSYTGELFF
15,TRBV27,NA,CASTPGGRGGTEAFF
16,TRBV28,NA,CASRSDRVEDTDTQYF
17,TRBV5-5,NA,CASSPLGGAANTGELFF
16,TRBV30,once,CAWSTGFSSYNSPLHF
17,TRBV27,NA,CASSLGGGGGSQETQYF
16,TRBV12-5,NA,CASGLAGLAGGNEQFF
13,TRBV9,few,CASSAETDYEQYF
16,TRBV19,NA,CASSPPDRGSNQPQHF
15,TRBV6-5,NA,CASSIHRGMETEAFF
20,TRBV5-4,NA,CASSLPHRVGITPRADTQYF
16,TRBV3-1/TRBV3-2,NA,CASSQGGPGGETEAFF
14,TRBV2,NA,CAAHRDTTNYGYTF
17,TRBV4-2,NA,CASSQELAGGPTDTQYF
15,TRBV29-1,NA,CSAKPGLAAQETQYF
11,TRBV29-1,NA,CSVDSGNTIYF
16,TRBV19,NA,CASSIPSGIGGSPLHF
16,TRBV24-1,NA,CATSEGQGSGANVLTF
15,TRBV4-2,once,CASSVSGGFPETQYF
17,TRBV5-6,NA,CASTYWGGREIYQPQHF
15,TRBV28,once,CASSLRDRRGETQYF
17,TRBV28,once,CASTRGTRVIPNSPLHF
17,TRBV30,NA,CAWSSTRLAGKYNEQFF